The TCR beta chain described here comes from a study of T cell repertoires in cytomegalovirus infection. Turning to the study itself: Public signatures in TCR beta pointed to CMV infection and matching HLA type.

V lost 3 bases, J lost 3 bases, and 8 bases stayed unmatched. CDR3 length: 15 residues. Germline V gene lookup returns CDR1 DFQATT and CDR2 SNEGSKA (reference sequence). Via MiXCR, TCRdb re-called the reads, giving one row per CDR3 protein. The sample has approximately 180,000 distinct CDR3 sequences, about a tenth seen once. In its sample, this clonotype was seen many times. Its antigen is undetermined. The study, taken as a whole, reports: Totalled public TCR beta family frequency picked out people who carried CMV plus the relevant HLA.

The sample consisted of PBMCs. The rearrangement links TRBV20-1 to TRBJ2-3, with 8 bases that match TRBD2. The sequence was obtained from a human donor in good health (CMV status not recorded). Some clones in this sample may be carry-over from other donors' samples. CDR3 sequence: CSASEAGGRTDTQYF. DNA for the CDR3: TGCAGTGCTAGTGAGGCGGGGGGTCGTACAGATACGCAGTATTTT.